The 26 T cell receptor beta chains below all came from one sample that was sequenced in a study of cytomegalovirus exposure and HLA in healthy donors. Primers for the PCR totalled 60 Vbeta and 13 Jbeta. Clones were sequenced by immunoSEQ multiplex PCR, and TCRdb holds only the in-frame ones, with some missing. Of around 120,000 clones listed, approximately 80% were seen once; the top ten hold 4%. The source material was PBMCs. The source of these receptors is a woman aged 40 to 50 in good health and CMV-seronegative.

The chain links TRBV6-5 to TRBJ2-7, with 7 bases identical to TRBD2. Germline V lookup: CDR1 MNHEY, CDR2 SVGAGI. The CDR3 is made up of 14 amino acids. V dropped 5 bases and J dropped 2; count of bases not matched to a gene: 6. The CDR3 protein is CASSDIAGTYEQYF. Here the CDR3 DNA reads TGTGCCAGCAGTGACATAGCGGGTACCTACGAGCAGTACTTC.

The chain combines TRBV6-6 with TRBJ2-1; 11 nucleotides agree with TRBD2. This CDR3 has 16 residues. Germline CDR1 and CDR2: MNHNY and SVGAGI (reference sequence). The J segment lost 2 bases and the V segment lost 5 bases, leaving 5 bases of the junction unmatched. CDR3 loop: CASSHRLAGTYNEQFF. CDR3 bases: TGTGCCAGCAGTCATCGACTAGCGGGAACCTACAATGAGCAGTTCTTC.

This clone came up once. The chain is built from TRBV10-3 and TRBJ2-7, with TRBD2 matching over 9 bases. In germline, CDR1 is ENHRY, CDR2 SYGVKD. The junction had 8 bases not matched to a gene; V was cut back by 3 bases and J by 5 bases. The CDR3 covers 15 residues. CDR3 DNA sequence: TGTGCCATCAGTGAAGGGGGGACTAGCTTCCACGAGCAGTACTTC. This codes for CAISEGGTSFHEQYF.

The chain links TRBV5-1 to TRBJ2-6; 12 nucleotides line up with TRBD1. Per germline, CDR1 SGHRS and CDR2 YFSETQ. The CDR3 contains 18 residues. J gave up 4 bases and V 4 bases, and 9 bases lay outside the gene matches. In nucleotides, the CDR3 is TGCGCCAGCAGCCTGAGGGGACAGGGGGCATCCGGGGCCAACGTCCTGACTTTC. As protein: CASSLRGQGASGANVLTF. Filled out from reference TRBV5-1 and TRBJ2-6, the complete variable domain reads KAGVTQTPRYLIKTRGQQVTLSCSPISGHRSVSWYQQTPGQGLQFLFEYFSETQRNKGNFPGRFSGRQFSNSRSEMNVSTLELGDSALYLCASSLRGQGASGANVLTFGAGSRLTVL.

The V and J genes are TRBV5-1 and TRBJ1-1; D might be TRBD1 (5 bases). The ends were cut back, 4 bases at V and 3 bases at J, with 10 bases in the middle. The germline V gene encodes CDR1 SGHRS and CDR2 YFSETQ. This CDR3 is 13 amino acids long. CDR3 coding DNA: TGCGCCAGCAGCAGGGGAAAGGACACTGAAGCTTTCTTT. Translation gives CASSRGKDTEAFF. Based on the CDR3 plus reference TRBV5-1 and TRBJ1-1, the full variable domain is KAGVTQTPRYLIKTRGQQVTLSCSPISGHRSVSWYQQTPGQGLQFLFEYFSETQRNKGNFPGRFSGRQFSNSRSEMNVSTLELGDSALYLCASSRGKDTEAFFGQGTRLTVV.

V gene TRBV7-3 combines with J gene TRBJ2-7, with 12 positions matching TRBD2. CDR3 length equals 15 residues. The germline CDR1 and CDR2 sequences are SGHTA and FQGTGA. The V segment lost 5 bases and the J segment 2 bases; nucleotides outside the gene matches: 4. The CDR3 DNA sequence: TGTGCCAGCAGCCCTAGCGGGGGGGCCCCCTACGAGCAGTACTTC. Translated, it gives CASSPSGGAPYEQYF.

About this clone itself: Other DNA sequences in the sample encode the same CDR3. CDR3 coding DNA: TGCGCCAGCAGCCAAGAAGTGCGTAACTATGGCTACACCTTC. Its translation: CASSQEVRNYGYTF. This rearrangement joins TRBV4-3 to TRBJ1-2, with D hard to call. Germline-derived CDR1 and CDR2 are LGHNA and YSLEER. V was clipped by 0 bases and J by 1 base, with 6 bases between them. The CDR3 runs to 14 residues.

The chain recombines TRBV4-3 with TRBJ1-1; a weak D match, TRBD1 (6 bases). CDR1 and CDR2 (germline): LGHNA, YSLEER. The V gene lost 1 base and the J gene lost 4 bases, with 16 bases spanning the gap. The CDR3 is 16 residues long. This CDR3 reads CASSQGGGGWVTEAFF. DNA for the CDR3: TGCGCCAGCAGCCAAGGGGGGGGCGGTTGGGTCACTGAAGCTTTCTTT.

The CDR3 reads CASSWGGGQNEKLFF. The CDR3 coding sequence is TGCGCCAGCAGCTGGGGCGGGGGACAAAACGAAAAACTGTTTTTT. The chain recombines TRBV5-1 with TRBJ1-4, with TRBD1 as a possible D gene (6 bases). Germline values: CDR1 SGHRS, CDR2 YFSETQ. This CDR3 has 15 residues. V lost 3 bases and J lost 8, with 17 bases in between.

The genes are TRBV18 and TRBJ1-3; possibly TRBD1 for D (5 bases). The CDR3 extends over 15 amino acids. V was trimmed by 6 bases and J by 0 bases, leaving 12 bases between them. The germline gives CDR1 KGHSH, CDR2 LQKENI. CDR3 in amino acids: CASSQGPSSGNTIYF. The CDR3 bases are TGTGCCAGCTCCCAGGGCCCAAGCTCTGGAAACACCATATATTTT.

The chain links TRBV5-4 to TRBJ1-2, with TRBD1 as a possible D gene (5 bases). Trimming left V 4 bases short and J 8 bases short, with 15 bases between. Germline lookup yields CDR1 SGHNT and CDR2 YYREEE (reference sequence). The CDR3 is 13 residues long. CDR3 amino acids: CASSTDTGGGYTF. For the CDR3, the DNA is TGTGCCAGCAGCACAGACACGGGGGGGGGCTACACCTTC.

This chain links TRBV5-1 with TRBJ1-1, with unresolved D. The CDR3 consists of 16 residues. V was shortened by 0 bases and J by 1 base, with 13 bases between the two germline ends. Germline CDR1 and CDR2: SGHRS and YFSETQ. The CDR3 DNA reads as TGCGCCAGCAGCTTGGGGTCGGGTTTACAGAACACTGAAGCTTTCTTT. It is translated as CASSLGSGLQNTEAFF.

V is TRBV4-2 and J is TRBJ1-4, with 9 bases matching TRBD1. V shed 0 bases and J 7 bases; nucleotides not matched to a gene: 6. Germline V gives CDR1 LGHNA, CDR2 YNFKEQ. This CDR3 contains 16 residues. This CDR3 reads CASSQDPGQGLEKLFF. The CDR3 DNA follows: TGTGCCAGCAGCCAAGATCCAGGACAGGGGCTTGAAAAACTGTTTTTT.

This clone was observed a few times. J is TRBJ1-2 and V is TRBV6-1; 7 nucleotides match TRBD1. CDR3 size: 12 residues. Germline values: CDR1 MNHNS, CDR2 SASEGT. With 6 bases clipped from V and 5 bases from J, the junction kept 3 bases outside the gene matches. The CDR3 region is CASSPTGYGYTF. The CDR3 coding sequence is TGTGCCAGCAGCCCGACAGGGTATGGCTACACCTTC.

The chain joins TRBV19 to TRBJ2-3; 10 nucleotides line up with TRBD2. CDR1 is LNHDA, CDR2 SQIVND, per germline (reference sequence). This CDR3 is built from 16 residues. The junction had 10 bases not matched to a gene; V was cut back by 5 bases and J by 5 bases. CDR3 DNA: TGTGCCAGTAGTGACGTGTTAGCGGGGGGCCGAGATACGCAGTATTTT. Protein: CASSDVLAGGRDTQYF.

There are a few counts of this clone. The gene calls are TRBV11-1 and TRBJ2-3; 8 bases are shared with TRBD1. V gave up 4 bases and J gave up 1 base; unmatched junction bases: 4. This CDR3 contains 15 residues. CDR1 and CDR2 (germline): SGHAT, FQDESV (reference sequence). CDR3 in amino acids: CASSSWTGRTDTQYF. DNA of the CDR3: TGTGCCAGCAGCTCCTGGACAGGGCGCACAGATACGCAGTATTTT. Full variable domain (outside the CDR3, taken from reference TRBV11-1 and TRBJ2-3): EAEVAQSPRYKITEKSQAVAFWCDPISGHATLYWYRQILGQGPELLVQFQDESVVDDSQLPKDRFSAERLKGVDSTLKIQPAELGDSAMYLCASSSWTGRTDTQYFGPGTRLTVL.

This sequence joins TRBV6-5 and TRBJ1-4; D is ambiguous. This CDR3 region has 14 residues. Trimming stripped 7 bases from V and 8 bases from J, with 17 bases between. CDR1 MNHEY and CDR2 SVGAGI come from the germline V gene. CDR3 DNA: TGTGCCAGCACCAGATCGGCCGCGGAAGAAAAACTGTTTTTT. This sequence encodes CASTRSAAEEKLFF.

The chain recombines TRBV27 with TRBJ2-1, with no clear D. V lost 4 bases to trimming and J lost 3 bases, with 4 bases between them. The CDR3 contains 12 residues. From germline, CDR1 is MNHEY and CDR2 SMNVEV (reference sequence). Here the CDR3 DNA reads TGTGCCAGCAGTTCCTACTACAATGAGCAGTTCTTC. It specifies CASSSYYNEQFF.

The table lists this clone with a count of one. The chain employs TRBV15 and TRBJ1-5, with D perhaps matching TRBD1 (5 bases). The V gene lost 1 base and the J gene lost 7 bases, with 23 bases spanning the gap. Germline CDR1 reads LNHNV; CDR2 reads YYDKDF (reference sequence). There are 18 residues in the CDR3. CDR3 bases: TGTGCCACCAGCAGAGGGAGGGACGAGGTAGTGAAAAGACAGCCCCAGCATTTT. This translates into CATSRGRDEVVKRQPQHF.

The V call is TRBV5-1, the J call TRBJ1-4, with 9 bases lining up with TRBD1. This CDR3 region has 14 residues. Per the germline V gene, CDR1 is SGHRS and CDR2 is YFSETQ. V trimming: 5 bases; J trimming: 5 bases; junction bases outside the gene matches: 4. As DNA, the CDR3 is TGCGCCAGCAGGCCCGGGACAGGGAATGAAAAACTGTTTTTT. It encodes CASRPGTGNEKLFF.

In its sample, this clone was seen once. The chain is built from TRBV11-2 and TRBJ1-1, with D possibly matching TRBD1 (5 bases). The CDR3 extends over 12 amino acids. The germline gives CDR1 SGHAT, CDR2 FQNNGV. V gave up 5 bases and J gave up 4 bases, with 8 bases separating them. The CDR3 region is CASSPGGTEAFF. DNA for the CDR3: TGTGCCAGCAGCCCGGGGGGCACTGAAGCTTTCTTT.

This clone was observed a single time. The chain carries TRBV11-2 and TRBJ2-7, with TRBD1 matching 10 bases. The CDR3 is made up of 13 amino acids. Germline V CDR1 and CDR2: SGHAT, FQNNGV. Unmatched junction bases numbered 4, after V lost 5 bases and J lost 6 bases. The CDR3 sequence: CASSPGQGSEQYF. The DNA of the CDR3 is TGTGCCAGCAGCCCGGGACAGGGGTCCGAGCAGTACTTC.

The gene calls are TRBV10-3 and TRBJ2-3; the D gene is possibly TRBD1 (6 bases). The CDR3 sequence is 17 residues long. The V end was cut by 5 bases, the J end by 1 base, with 19 bases between. Germline V gene sequence: CDR1 ENHRY, CDR2 SYGVKD. The chain's CDR3 is CAISQQGRVFGTDTQYF. CDR3 bases: TGTGCCATCAGTCAACAGGGTAGGGTATTCGGCACAGATACGCAGTATTTT.

The rearrangement uses TRBV5-1 and TRBJ2-7; 10 bases map to TRBD1. V lost 0 bases and J lost 3; bases outside the gene matches: 0. Germline V lookup: CDR1 SGHRS, CDR2 YFSETQ. The CDR3 covers 14 residues. CDR3 coding DNA: TGCGCCAGCAGCTTGGGGGACAGGGGCTACGAGCAGTACTTC. Residues: CASSLGDRGYEQYF.

This chain uses TRBV7-9 with TRBJ2-2; 7 bases are a match to TRBD1. Germline loops: CDR1 SEHNR, CDR2 FQNEAQ (reference sequence). The CDR3 contains 19 residues. Trimming removed 5 bases from V and 2 bases from J; junction bases left unmatched: 17. CDR3 amino acids: CASSLSRQFDRENTGELFF. As DNA, the CDR3 is TGTGCCAGCAGCCTCAGTCGGCAATTTGACAGGGAAAACACCGGGGAGCTGTTTTTT.

J is TRBJ2-7 and V is TRBV20-1; perhaps TRBD1 as D (5 bases). Trimming took off 5 bases at V and 2 bases at J, with 7 bases between the two ends. CDR1 and CDR2 from the germline V gene are DFQATT and SNEGSKA (reference sequence). This CDR3 spans 11 amino acids. CDR3 residues: CSASDTYEQYF. As DNA, the CDR3 is TGCAGTGCTTCGGACACCTACGAGCAGTACTTC.